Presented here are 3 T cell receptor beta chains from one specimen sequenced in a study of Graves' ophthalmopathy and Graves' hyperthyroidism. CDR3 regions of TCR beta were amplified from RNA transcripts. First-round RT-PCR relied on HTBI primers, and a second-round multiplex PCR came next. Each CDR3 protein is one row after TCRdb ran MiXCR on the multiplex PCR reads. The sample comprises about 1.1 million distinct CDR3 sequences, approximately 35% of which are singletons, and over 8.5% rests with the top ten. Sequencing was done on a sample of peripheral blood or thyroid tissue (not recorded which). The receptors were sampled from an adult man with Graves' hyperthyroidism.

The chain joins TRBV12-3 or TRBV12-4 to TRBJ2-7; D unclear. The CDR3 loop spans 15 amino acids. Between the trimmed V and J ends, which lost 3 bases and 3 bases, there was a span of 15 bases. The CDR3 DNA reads TGTGCCAGCAGTTTTCGCGCCTCAGCGAACTACGAGCAGTACTTC. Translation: CASSFRASANYEQYF.

CDR3 DNA: TGCAGTGCTGCGTGGGGAAGGGTCTACACCTTC. Amino acids: CSAAWGRVYTF. The chain employs TRBV20-1 and TRBJ1-2; D not resolved. The V and J ends lost 5 bases and 10 bases respectively, with 14 bases between them. The germline V gene encodes CDR1 DFQATT and CDR2 SNEGSKA (reference sequence). This CDR3 region has 11 residues.

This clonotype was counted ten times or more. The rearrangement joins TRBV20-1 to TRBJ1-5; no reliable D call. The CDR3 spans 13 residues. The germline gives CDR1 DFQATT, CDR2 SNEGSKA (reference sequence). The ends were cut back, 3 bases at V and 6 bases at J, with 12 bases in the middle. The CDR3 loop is CSASFRGSQPQHF. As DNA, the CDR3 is TGCAGTGCTAGTTTCCGAGGAAGTCAGCCCCAGCATTTT.